This T cell receptor (beta chain) was identified in a study of blood T cells in healthy people across ages. About the research overall: Using template switching, researchers captured about one barcoded beta molecule for each two T cells.

Donor samples were obtained from healthy Caucasian individuals from Russia, aged about 6 to 100. Sample-barcoded 5' priming and a J-beta primer mix drove a second PCR of about 7 to 11 cycles. No fewer than 3 million CDR3-containing paired-end reads came from each sample. Via MiXCR, TCRdb re-called the 5' RACE reads, giving one row per CDR3 protein. This sample has some 900,000 distinct CDR3 sequences, with around 26% found just once. The sequenced material came from blood. The TCR comes from a woman of 80 years or more in good health.

CDR3 nucleotide sequence: TGTGCCAGCAGCTTAGGAGCGGGATACTACAATGAGCAGTTCTTC. Its translation is CASSLGAGYYNEQFF. The chain joins TRBV7-2 to TRBJ2-1; 7 nucleotides line up with TRBD2. V shed 1 base, J shed 3 bases, and the junction held 3 bases outside the gene matches. The CDR3 runs to 15 residues. Looked up from germline, CDR1 is SGHTA and CDR2 is FQGNSA.